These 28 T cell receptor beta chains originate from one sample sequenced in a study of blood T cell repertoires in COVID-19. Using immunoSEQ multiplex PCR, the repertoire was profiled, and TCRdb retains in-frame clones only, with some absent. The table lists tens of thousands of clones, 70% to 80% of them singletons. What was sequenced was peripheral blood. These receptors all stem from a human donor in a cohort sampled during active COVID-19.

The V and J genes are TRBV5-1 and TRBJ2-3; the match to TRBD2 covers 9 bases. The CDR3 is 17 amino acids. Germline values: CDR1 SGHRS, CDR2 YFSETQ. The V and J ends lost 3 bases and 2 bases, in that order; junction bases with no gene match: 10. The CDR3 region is CASSYKPSGTDTDTQYF. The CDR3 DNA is TGCGCCAGCAGCTACAAACCTAGCGGGACCGACACAGATACGCAGTATTTT.

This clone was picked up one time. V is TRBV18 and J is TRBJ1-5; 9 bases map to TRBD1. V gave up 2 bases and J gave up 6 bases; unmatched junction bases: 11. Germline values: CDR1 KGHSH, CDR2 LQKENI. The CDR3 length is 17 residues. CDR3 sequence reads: CASSPDGTGSSGQPQHF. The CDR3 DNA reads TGTGCCAGCTCACCAGATGGGACAGGGAGTTCGGGTCAGCCCCAGCATTTT.

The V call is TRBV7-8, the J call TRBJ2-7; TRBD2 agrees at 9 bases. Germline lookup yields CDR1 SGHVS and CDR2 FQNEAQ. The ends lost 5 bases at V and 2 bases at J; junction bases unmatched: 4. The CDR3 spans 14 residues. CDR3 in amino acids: CASSPTSGAYEQYF. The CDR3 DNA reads TGTGCCAGCAGCCCGACTAGCGGCGCCTACGAGCAGTACTTC. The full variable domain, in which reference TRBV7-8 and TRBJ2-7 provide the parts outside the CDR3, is GAGVSQSPRYKVAKRGQDVALRCDPISGHVSLFWYQQALGQGPEFLTYFQNEAQLDKSGLPSDRFFAERPEGSVSTLKIQRTQQEDSAVYLCASSPTSGAYEQYFGPGTRLTVT.

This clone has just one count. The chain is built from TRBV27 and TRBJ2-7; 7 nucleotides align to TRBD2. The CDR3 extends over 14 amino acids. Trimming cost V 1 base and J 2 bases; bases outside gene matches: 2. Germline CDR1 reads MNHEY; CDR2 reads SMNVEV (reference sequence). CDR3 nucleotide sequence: TGTGCCAGCAGTTTATTTCGGGGGGCCTACGAGCAGTACTTC. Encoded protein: CASSLFRGAYEQYF.

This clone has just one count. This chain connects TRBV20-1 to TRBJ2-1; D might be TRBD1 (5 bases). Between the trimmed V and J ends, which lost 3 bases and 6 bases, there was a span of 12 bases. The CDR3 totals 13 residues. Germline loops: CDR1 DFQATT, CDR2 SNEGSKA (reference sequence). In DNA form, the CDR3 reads TGCAGTGCTAGTCTCAGGGTAGCCAATGAGCAGTTCTTC. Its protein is CSASLRVANEQFF.

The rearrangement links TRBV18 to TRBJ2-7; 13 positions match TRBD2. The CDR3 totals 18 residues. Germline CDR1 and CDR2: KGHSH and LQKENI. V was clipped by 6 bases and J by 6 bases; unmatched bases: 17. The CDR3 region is CASSPIRTSGRARGEQYF. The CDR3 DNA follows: TGTGCCAGCTCCCCTATCAGAACTAGCGGGAGGGCCAGAGGCGAGCAGTACTTC.

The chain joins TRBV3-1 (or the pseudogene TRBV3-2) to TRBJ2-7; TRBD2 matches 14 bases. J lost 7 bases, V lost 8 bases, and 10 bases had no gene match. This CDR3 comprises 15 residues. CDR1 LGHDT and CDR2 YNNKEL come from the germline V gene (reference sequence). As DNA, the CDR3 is TGTGCCAGCCGCCCGGGACTAGCGGGAGCGACTGAGCAGTACTTC. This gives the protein CASRPGLAGATEQYF.

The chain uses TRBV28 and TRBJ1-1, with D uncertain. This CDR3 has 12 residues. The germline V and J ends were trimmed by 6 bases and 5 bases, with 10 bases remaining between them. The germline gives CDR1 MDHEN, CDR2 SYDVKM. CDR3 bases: TGTGCCAGCAGCCACGGGTGGACTGAAGCTTTCTTT. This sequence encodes CASSHGWTEAFF.

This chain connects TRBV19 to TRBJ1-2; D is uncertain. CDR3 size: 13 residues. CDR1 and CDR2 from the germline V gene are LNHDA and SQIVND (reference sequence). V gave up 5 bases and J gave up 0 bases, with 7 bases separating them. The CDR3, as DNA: TGTGCCAGTAGTTCTCGAGCTAACTATGGCTACACCTTC. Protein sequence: CASSSRANYGYTF.

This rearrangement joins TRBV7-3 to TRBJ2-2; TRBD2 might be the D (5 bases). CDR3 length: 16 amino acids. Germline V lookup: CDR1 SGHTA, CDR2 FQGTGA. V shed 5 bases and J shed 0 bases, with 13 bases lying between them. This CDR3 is CASSQRRPANTGELFF. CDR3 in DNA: TGTGCCAGCAGCCAGCGGAGGCCCGCGAACACCGGGGAGCTGTTTTTT.

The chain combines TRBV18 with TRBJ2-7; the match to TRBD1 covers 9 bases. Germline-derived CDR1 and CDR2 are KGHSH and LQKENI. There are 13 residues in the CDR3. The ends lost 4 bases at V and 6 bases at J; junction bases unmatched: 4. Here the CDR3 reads CASSRDRAGEQYF. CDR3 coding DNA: TGTGCCAGCTCACGGGACAGGGCTGGCGAGCAGTACTTC.

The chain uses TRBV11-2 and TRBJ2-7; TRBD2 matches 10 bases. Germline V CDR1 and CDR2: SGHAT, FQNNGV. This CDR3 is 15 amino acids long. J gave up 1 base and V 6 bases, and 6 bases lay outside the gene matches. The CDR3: CASREGLALSYEQYF. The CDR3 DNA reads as TGTGCCAGCAGGGAGGGACTAGCGCTGTCCTACGAGCAGTACTTC.

The CDR3 sequence: CASSLGVSGGYNEQFF. For the CDR3, the DNA is TGTGCCAGCAGCTTGGGTGTTAGCGGGGGGTACAATGAGCAGTTCTTC. V and J are TRBV5-5 and TRBJ2-1; 10 bases fit TRBD2. The junction had 4 bases not matched to a gene; V was cut back by 0 bases and J by 4 bases. From germline, CDR1 is SGHKS and CDR2 YYEKEE (reference sequence). This CDR3 is 16 amino acids long.

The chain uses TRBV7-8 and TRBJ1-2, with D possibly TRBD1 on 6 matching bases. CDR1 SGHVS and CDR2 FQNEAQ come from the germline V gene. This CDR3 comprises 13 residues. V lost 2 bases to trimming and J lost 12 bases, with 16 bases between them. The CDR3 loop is CASSLTRTAPNTF. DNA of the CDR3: TGTGCCAGCAGCTTAACTCGGACAGCCCCTAACACCTTC.

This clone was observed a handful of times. The CDR3 region is CASSPGVGYGYTF. The CDR3 bases are TGTGCCAGCAGCCCGGGAGTGGGCTATGGCTACACCTTC. This sequence joins TRBV7-9 and TRBJ1-2; D call uncertain. This CDR3 spans 13 amino acids. Trimming removed 5 bases at V and 4 bases at J, with 11 bases between. CDR1 is SEHNR and CDR2 is FQNEAQ in the germline V gene (reference sequence).

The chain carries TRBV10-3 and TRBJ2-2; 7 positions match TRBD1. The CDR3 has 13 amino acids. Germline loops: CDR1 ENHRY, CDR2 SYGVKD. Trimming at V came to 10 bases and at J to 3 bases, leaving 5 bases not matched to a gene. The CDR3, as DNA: TGTGCCACCCGGCAGGGGGACACCGGGGAGCTGTTTTTT. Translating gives CATRQGDTGELFF.

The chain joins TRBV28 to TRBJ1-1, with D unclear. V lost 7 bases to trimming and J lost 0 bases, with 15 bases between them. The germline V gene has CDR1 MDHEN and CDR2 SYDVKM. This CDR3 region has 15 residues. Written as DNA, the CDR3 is TGTGCCAGCATTAATGTTCCGGGATTGAACACTGAAGCTTTCTTT. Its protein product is CASINVPGLNTEAFF.

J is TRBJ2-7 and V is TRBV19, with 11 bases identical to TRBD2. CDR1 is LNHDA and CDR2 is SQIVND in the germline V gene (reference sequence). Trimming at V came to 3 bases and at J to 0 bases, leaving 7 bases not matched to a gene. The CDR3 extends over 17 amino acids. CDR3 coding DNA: TGTGCCAGTAGTATTACTAGCGGGAGTATCTACTCCTACGAGCAGTACTTC. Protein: CASSITSGSIYSYEQYF.

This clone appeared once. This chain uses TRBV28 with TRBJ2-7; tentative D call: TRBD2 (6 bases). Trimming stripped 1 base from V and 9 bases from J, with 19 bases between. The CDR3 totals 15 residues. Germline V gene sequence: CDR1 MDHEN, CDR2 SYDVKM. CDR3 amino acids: CASSLLSSRGNVQYF. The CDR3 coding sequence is TGTGCCAGCAGTTTATTGAGCTCCCGGGGGAATGTGCAGTACTTC.

CDR3 sequence (DNA): TGTGCCAGTACGGACAGGGTAAACACCATATATTTT. It specifies CASTDRVNTIYF. V usage is TRBV19 and J usage is TRBJ1-3, with 8 bases lining up with TRBD1. The CDR3 spans 12 residues. Germline V gene data show CDR1 as LNHDA and CDR2 as SQIVND (reference sequence). Trimming took 7 bases from V and 6 from J; bases not matched to a gene: 2.

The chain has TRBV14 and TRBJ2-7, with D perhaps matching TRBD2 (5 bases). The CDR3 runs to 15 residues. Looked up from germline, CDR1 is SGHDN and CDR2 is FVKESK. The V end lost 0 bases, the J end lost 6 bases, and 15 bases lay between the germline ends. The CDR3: CASSQDWGAASEQYF. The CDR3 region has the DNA TGTGCCAGCAGCCAAGATTGGGGAGCAGCGTCCGAGCAGTACTTC.

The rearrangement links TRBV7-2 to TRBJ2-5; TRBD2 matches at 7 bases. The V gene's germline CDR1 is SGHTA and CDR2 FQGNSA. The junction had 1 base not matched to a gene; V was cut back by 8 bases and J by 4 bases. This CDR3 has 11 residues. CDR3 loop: CASQRGETQYF. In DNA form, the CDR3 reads TGTGCCAGCCAGCGGGGAGAGACCCAGTACTTC.

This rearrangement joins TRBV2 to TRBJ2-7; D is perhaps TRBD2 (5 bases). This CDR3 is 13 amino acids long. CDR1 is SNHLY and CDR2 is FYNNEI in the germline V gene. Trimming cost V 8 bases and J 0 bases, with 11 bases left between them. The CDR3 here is CASCSGNSYEQYF. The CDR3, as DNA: TGTGCCAGCTGTTCCGGGAACTCCTACGAGCAGTACTTC.

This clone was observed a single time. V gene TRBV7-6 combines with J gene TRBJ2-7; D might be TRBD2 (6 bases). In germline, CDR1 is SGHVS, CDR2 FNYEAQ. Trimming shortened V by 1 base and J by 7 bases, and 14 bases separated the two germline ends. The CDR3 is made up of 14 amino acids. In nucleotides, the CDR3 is TGTGCCAGCAGCTTAGATTTGGTGGCGGGAGAGCAGTACTTC. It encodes CASSLDLVAGEQYF.

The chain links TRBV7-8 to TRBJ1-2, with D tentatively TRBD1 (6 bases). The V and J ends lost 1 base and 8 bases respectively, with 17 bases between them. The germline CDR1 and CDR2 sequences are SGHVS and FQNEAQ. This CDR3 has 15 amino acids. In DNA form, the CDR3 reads TGTGCCAGCAGCTTAGTCCGGACAGCAATTGGAGGCTACACCTTC. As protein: CASSLVRTAIGGYTF.

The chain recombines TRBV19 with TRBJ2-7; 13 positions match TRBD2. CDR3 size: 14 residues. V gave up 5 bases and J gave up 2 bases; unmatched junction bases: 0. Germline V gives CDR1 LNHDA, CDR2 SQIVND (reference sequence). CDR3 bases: TGTGCCAGTAGTGGACTAGCGGGAGCCTACGAGCAGTACTTC. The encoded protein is CASSGLAGAYEQYF.

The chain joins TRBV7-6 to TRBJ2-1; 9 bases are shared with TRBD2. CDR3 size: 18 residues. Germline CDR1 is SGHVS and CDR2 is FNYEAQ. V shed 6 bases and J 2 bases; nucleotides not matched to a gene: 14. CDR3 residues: CASSSGTSSVRAYNEQFF. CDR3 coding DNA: TGTGCCAGCAGTTCCGGGACTAGCTCCGTGAGGGCCTACAATGAGCAGTTCTTC.

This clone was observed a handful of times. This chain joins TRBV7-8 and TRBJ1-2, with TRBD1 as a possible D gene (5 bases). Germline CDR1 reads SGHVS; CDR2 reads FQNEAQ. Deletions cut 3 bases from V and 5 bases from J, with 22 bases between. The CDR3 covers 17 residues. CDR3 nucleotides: TGTGCCAGCAGCTTTGGTGGCCCGTCACAGGCATATTATGGCTACACCTTC. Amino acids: CASSFGGPSQAYYGYTF. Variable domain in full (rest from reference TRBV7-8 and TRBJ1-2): GAGVSQSPRYKVAKRGQDVALRCDPISGHVSLFWYQQALGQGPEFLTYFQNEAQLDKSGLPSDRFFAERPEGSVSTLKIQRTQQEDSAVYLCASSFGGPSQAYYGYTFGSGTRLTVV.